The clone carrying this T cell receptor beta chain was seen once. The record originates from a study of cytomegalovirus exposure and HLA in healthy donors. Produced via immunoSEQ multiplex PCR; TCRdb's table is partial and in-frame only. The repertoire has about 130,000 clones, roughly 89% of them found once; the top ten carry roughly 1.2%. Germline values: CDR1 MNHEY, CDR2 SVGAGI. The CDR3 sequence is 13 residues long. V lost 2 bases, J lost 5 bases, and 7 bases lay in between. The receptor was derived from a woman aged 18-35 years in good health and CMV-seronegative. The rearrangement joins TRBV6-5 to TRBJ2-1, with TRBD1 as a possible D gene (5 bases). The sample comprised PBMCs. CDR3 bases: TGTGCCAGCAGTTACGACAGCAACAATGAGCAGTTCTTC. Encoded protein: CASSYDSNNEQFF.